Below are 32 T cell receptor beta chains sequenced from a single sample in a study of radiation and T cells in renal cell carcinoma. The treatment was: treatment-naive control, cytoreductive nephrectomy. Sequencing was performed with immunoSEQ multiplex PCR; in TCRdb, only in-frame clones are kept and a portion is missing. The data hold roughly 14,000 clones, with approximately 56% observed a single time. The input for sequencing was tumor tissue, taken from a patient whose treatment was nephrectomy without radiotherapy. The receptors were sampled from a man aged 60-69 years with renal cell carcinoma.

The chain employs TRBV6-5 and TRBJ1-6; D remains unclear. V was clipped by 6 bases and J by 4 bases, with 13 bases between them. Germline-derived CDR1 and CDR2 are MNHEY and SVGAGI. The CDR3 is 15 residues long. The CDR3: CASRAAGYYNSPLHF. In DNA form, the CDR3 reads TGTGCCAGCAGAGCAGCGGGGTATTATAATTCACCCCTCCACTTT.

V and J are TRBV28 and TRBJ2-6, with TRBD1 as a possible D gene (5 bases). The CDR3 runs to 18 residues. The V end was cut by 5 bases, the J end by 4 bases, with 21 bases between. Germline V gives CDR1 MDHEN, CDR2 SYDVKM. CDR3 residues: CASSPEPKGRLGANVLTF. CDR3 bases: TGTGCCAGCAGTCCTGAACCAAAGGGGCGACTGGGGGCCAACGTCCTGACTTTC.

This clone was seen a few times. The genes are TRBV25-1 and TRBJ2-1, with TRBD2 matching over 8 bases. V trimming: 3 bases; J trimming: 14 bases; junction bases outside the gene matches: 12. The CDR3 has 14 amino acids. Germline CDR1 reads MGHDK; CDR2 reads SYGVNS. CDR3 DNA sequence: TGTGCCAGCAGTGACCCCTCCCCCCGGGGGGGGAAGTTCTTC. Its protein is CASSDPSPRGGKFF.

The gene calls are TRBV2 and TRBJ2-7, with no clear D. From germline, CDR1 is SNHLY and CDR2 FYNNEI. The CDR3 loop spans 14 amino acids. Trimming pared 4 bases from V and 2 bases from J, leaving 12 bases between. CDR3 in amino acids: CASSGAQPPYEQYF. The CDR3 DNA sequence: TGTGCCAGCAGTGGGGCACAGCCCCCCTACGAGCAGTACTTC.

This clone is termed medium-sized. The CDR3 protein is CASSTRGTGELFF. The DNA of the CDR3 is TGTGCCAGCAGTACCCGGGGAACCGGGGAGCTGTTTTTT. V is TRBV28 and J is TRBJ2-2, with a tentative D call TRBD2 (5 bases). The germline V gene encodes CDR1 MDHEN and CDR2 SYDVKM. The V gene lost 5 bases and the J gene lost 5 bases, with 9 bases spanning the gap. The CDR3 is made up of 13 amino acids.

By its share, this clone is medium-sized. The chain combines TRBV18 with TRBJ2-7; D is perhaps TRBD1 (5 bases). In germline, CDR1 is KGHSH, CDR2 LQKENI. The CDR3 is made up of 14 amino acids. The ends were cut back, 0 bases at V and 3 bases at J, with 9 bases in the middle. The CDR3 sequence: CASSPPGQGYEQYF. The CDR3 region has the DNA TGTGCCAGCTCACCACCGGGGCAGGGCTACGAGCAGTACTTC.

This clone has just a few counts. The chain recombines TRBV6-1 with TRBJ1-5; tentatively, D is TRBD1 (5 bases). This CDR3 has 15 residues. The V and J ends lost 2 bases and 1 base respectively, with 9 bases between them. From germline, CDR1 is MNHNS and CDR2 SASEGT. The CDR3 DNA is TGTGCCAGCAGTGAATTCGGGGGGAGCAATCAGCCCCAGCATTTT. Translated, it gives CASSEFGGSNQPQHF.

This sequence joins TRBV9 and TRBJ1-5; 9 bases are a match to TRBD1. In germline, CDR1 is SGDLS, CDR2 YYNGEE. The CDR3 sequence is 18 residues long. The junction had 9 bases not matched to a gene; V was cut back by 0 bases and J by 2 bases. This chain's CDR3 is CASSVGEGQGSGNQPQHF. CDR3 sequence (DNA): TGTGCCAGCAGCGTAGGCGAGGGACAGGGTTCCGGCAATCAGCCCCAGCATTTT.

V and J are TRBV7-2 and TRBJ1-1; 7 positions agree with TRBD1. The length of the CDR3 is 14 residues. The germline gives CDR1 SGHTA, CDR2 FQGNSA. V lost 1 base and J lost 5; bases outside the gene matches: 4. CDR3 sequence: CASSLVLGQTEAFF. CDR3 DNA sequence: TGTGCCAGCAGCTTAGTATTGGGACAGACTGAAGCTTTCTTT.

This clone was counted a single time. This chain connects TRBV23-1 to TRBJ1-1; 9 nucleotides align to TRBD1. TRBV23-1 is an open reading frame whose function is uncertain. The CDR3 totals 15 residues. J was trimmed by 5 bases and V by 3 bases; bases with no gene match: 7. Here the CDR3 DNA reads TGCGCCAGCAGTCAGCCGACAGGGGGAGGAACTGAAGCTTTCTTT. Translation gives CASSQPTGGGTEAFF.

This chain connects TRBV28 to TRBJ1-1, with a possible D match to TRBD1 (5 bases). CDR1 is MDHEN and CDR2 is SYDVKM in the germline V gene. CDR3 length equals 12 residues. The ends were cut back, 6 bases at V and 8 bases at J, with 13 bases in the middle. CDR3 sequence: CASRRQMEEAFF. CDR3 DNA: TGTGCCAGCAGGCGACAGATGGAGGAAGCTTTCTTT.

This chain links TRBV28 with TRBJ2-7; TRBD1 agrees at 11 bases. V shed 4 bases, J shed 3 bases, and the junction held 5 bases outside the gene matches. CDR3 length: 15 residues. The V gene's germline CDR1 is MDHEN and CDR2 SYDVKM. CDR3 coding DNA: TGTGCCAGCAGTTCTCCGGGACAGGGGGTCTACGAGCAGTACTTC. Residues: CASSSPGQGVYEQYF.

The chain couples TRBV2 to TRBJ2-5; possibly TRBD1 or TRBD2 for D (5 bases each). The end of the DNA is better explained by TRBJ2-7, so the J call may be wrong. CDR1 is SNHLY and CDR2 is FYNNEI in the germline V gene. This CDR3 has 14 amino acids. This CDR3 is CASSGETARYEQYF. The CDR3 bases are TGTGCCAGCAGTGGGGAGACAGCTCGCTACGAGCAGTACTTC.

The CDR3 DNA sequence: TGTGCCAGCAGTTTAGGGACAGGGGTTTACGAGCAGTACTTC. Encoded protein: CASSLGTGVYEQYF. This chain connects TRBV27 to TRBJ2-7; TRBD1 matches at 10 bases. The V and J ends lost 2 bases and 4 bases, in that order; junction bases with no gene match: 2. Germline values: CDR1 MNHEY, CDR2 SMNVEV (reference sequence). This CDR3 comprises 14 residues.

The chain uses TRBV5-1 and TRBJ1-2; perhaps TRBD1 as D (5 bases). Germline CDR1 reads SGHRS; CDR2 reads YFSETQ. CDR3 size: 13 residues. The V gene lost 0 bases and the J gene lost 8 bases, with 11 bases spanning the gap. The CDR3 is CASSLDRLRGYTF. The CDR3, as DNA: TGCGCCAGCAGCTTGGACAGGTTGAGGGGCTACACCTTC.

In this sample, this clone turned up once. The chain recombines TRBV6-1 with TRBJ1-5; D is possibly TRBD1 (6 bases). There are 16 residues in the CDR3. Deletions cut 4 bases from V and 0 bases from J, with 13 bases between. Per germline, CDR1 MNHNS and CDR2 SASEGT. CDR3 residues: CASSAGTILSNQPQHF. The CDR3 DNA is TGTGCCAGCAGTGCCGGGACAATTCTTAGCAATCAGCCCCAGCATTTT.

The CDR3 DNA sequence: TGCGCCAGCAGCCACGGACTAGACACAGATACGCAGTATTTT. It specifies CASSHGLDTDTQYF. V usage is TRBV4-3 and J usage is TRBJ2-3; TRBD2 matches at 7 bases. The ends lost 3 bases at V and 2 bases at J; junction bases unmatched: 2. This CDR3 spans 14 amino acids. Germline CDR1 and CDR2: LGHNA and YSLEER.

This clone was seen only a few times. The rearrangement links TRBV7-3 to TRBJ2-7; D may be TRBD2 (5 bases). This CDR3 contains 16 residues. V was trimmed by 0 bases and J by 4 bases, leaving 16 bases between them. Germline V lookup: CDR1 SGHTA, CDR2 FQGTGA. The chain's CDR3 is CASSLTGSSYSYEQYF. CDR3 coding DNA: TGTGCCAGCAGCTTAACTGGGAGCAGCTATTCTTACGAGCAGTACTTC.

This clone showed up just a few times. This rearrangement joins TRBV30 to TRBJ1-1, with D uncertain. There are 14 residues in the CDR3. V was shortened by 0 bases and J by 7 bases, with 15 bases between the two germline ends. Germline CDR1 and CDR2: GTSNPN and SVGIG (reference sequence). In DNA, the CDR3 is TGTGCCTGGAGTGTAACCTATATCAATAATGAAGCTTTCTTT. Its protein product is CAWSVTYINNEAFF.

The chain recombines TRBV5-1 with TRBJ1-3; D unclear. The CDR3 has 14 amino acids. V was pared by 4 bases and J by 0 bases, with 8 bases between. In germline, CDR1 is SGHRS, CDR2 YFSETQ. In DNA form, the CDR3 reads TGCGCCAGCAGCCCGGTCGTCTCTGGAAACACCATATATTTT. This gives the protein CASSPVVSGNTIYF.

The sample holds one count of this clone. The V and J genes are TRBV9 and TRBJ2-2, with a weak D call TRBD2 (5 bases). Trimming cost V 1 base and J 6 bases, with 10 bases left between them. CDR1 is SGDLS, CDR2 YYNGEE, per germline. The CDR3 runs to 14 residues. CDR3 bases: TGTGCCAGCAGCGTACTAGCATTTGCCGGGGAGCTGTTTTTT. Translated, it gives CASSVLAFAGELFF.

The J gene is TRBJ1-4, the V gene TRBV16; TRBD1 aligns across 7 bases. The CDR3 loop spans 14 amino acids. Per the germline V gene, CDR1 is KGHSY and CDR2 is FQNENV. V trimming: 4 bases; J trimming: 3 bases; junction bases outside the gene matches: 2. The CDR3 region is CASSRGTANEKLFF. CDR3 nucleotides: TGTGCCAGCAGCCGAGGGACAGCTAATGAAAAACTGTTTTTT.

This sequence joins TRBV6-4 and TRBJ2-3; 8 positions agree with TRBD2. In germline, CDR1 is MRHNA, CDR2 SNTAGT. This CDR3 contains 13 residues. V gave up 6 bases and J gave up 2 bases; unmatched junction bases: 1. CDR3 sequence (DNA): TGTGCCAGCAGCGGGAGGGCCACAGATACGCAGTATTTT. This translates into CASSGRATDTQYF.

The V gene is TRBV5-4, the J gene TRBJ2-5, with D unresolved. The germline V and J ends were trimmed by 1 base and 2 bases, with 9 bases remaining between them. The CDR3 runs to 14 residues. The V gene's germline CDR1 is SGHNT and CDR2 YYREEE (reference sequence). The CDR3 reads CASSLFRNQETQYF. In nucleotides, the CDR3 is TGTGCCAGCAGCTTGTTCCGTAATCAAGAGACCCAGTACTTC.

This rearrangement joins TRBV9 to TRBJ1-2; D is possibly TRBD1 (5 bases). This CDR3 spans 12 amino acids. V was shortened by 6 bases and J by 7 bases, with 13 bases between the two germline ends. Germline lookup yields CDR1 SGDLS and CDR2 YYNGEE. The DNA for the CDR3 is TGTGCCAGCACCGGGACTCACGGTGGCTACACCTTC. Translated: CASTGTHGGYTF.

This clone was found a few times. V and J are TRBV30 and TRBJ1-3; D may be TRBD1 (5 bases). V was pared by 0 bases and J by 1 base, with 7 bases between. From germline, CDR1 is GTSNPN and CDR2 SVGIG (reference sequence). This CDR3 contains 14 residues. Here the CDR3 reads CAWSVGDSGNTIYF. In nucleotides, the CDR3 is TGTGCCTGGAGTGTGGGGGATTCTGGAAACACCATATATTTT.

The chain couples TRBV29-1 to TRBJ2-2, with D unresolved. The length of the CDR3 is 10 residues. V dropped 4 bases and J dropped 7 bases, with 4 bases sitting between them. Germline loops: CDR1 SQVTM, CDR2 ANQGSEA. CDR3 sequence (DNA): TGCAGCGTTGTAAGCGGGGAGCTGTTTTTT. Its protein product is CSVVSGELFF.

The V call is TRBV28, the J call TRBJ1-1; possible D gene TRBD1, 5 bases. The CDR3 extends over 12 amino acids. V was shortened by 7 bases and J by 8 bases, with 14 bases between the two germline ends. The germline CDR1 and CDR2 sequences are MDHEN and SYDVKM. CDR3 protein: CASTNSRVEAFF. For the CDR3, the DNA is TGTGCCAGCACTAACTCCAGGGTCGAAGCTTTCTTT.

V gene TRBV7-6 combines with J gene TRBJ1-1; TRBD1 is a possible D gene (5 bases). The V end was cut by 2 bases, the J end by 1 base, with 32 bases between. The CDR3 is made up of 22 amino acids. The V gene's germline CDR1 is SGHVS and CDR2 FNYEAQ. The CDR3 reads CASSLTRQSGRPGLRTNTEAFF. For the CDR3, the DNA is TGTGCCAGCAGCTTAACCCGTCAGTCGGGACGGCCAGGGCTGAGGACGAACACTGAAGCTTTCTTT.

The rearrangement joins TRBV7-2 to TRBJ2-1; 9 positions agree with TRBD2. This CDR3 has 14 residues. V was clipped by 5 bases and J by 6 bases; unmatched bases: 5. The V gene's germline CDR1 is SGHTA and CDR2 FQGNSA. The CDR3 loop reads CASSPGTSSNEQFF. The CDR3 nucleotides are TGTGCCAGCAGCCCCGGGACTAGCTCCAATGAGCAGTTCTTC.

The V call is TRBV18, the J call TRBJ2-7; perhaps TRBD2 as D (6 bases). The germline V gene encodes CDR1 KGHSH and CDR2 LQKENI. The CDR3 is made up of 13 amino acids. V shed 3 bases and J shed 7 bases, with 13 bases lying between them. The CDR3: CASSPSPGREQYF. CDR3 in DNA: TGTGCCAGCTCACCTTCTCCAGGGAGGGAGCAGTACTTC.

V usage is TRBV7-2 and J usage is TRBJ1-5, with D uncertain. Trimming cost V 4 bases and J 8 bases, with 18 bases left between them. The CDR3 contains 15 residues. CDR1 SGHTA and CDR2 FQGNSA come from the germline V gene. The CDR3 sequence is CASSSTGRVREPQHF. The CDR3 nucleotides are TGTGCCAGCAGCTCCACGGGCCGGGTTAGGGAGCCCCAGCATTTT.